Included here is one T cell receptor (beta chain) sequence, with context. Then a second PCR, running roughly 7 to 11 cycles, was carried out with a sample-barcoded 5' primer and a J-beta primer mix. TCRdb called the 5' RACE reads again in MiXCR, with one record for every CDR3 protein. The sample contains 800,000 or so distinct CDR3 sequences, 25% of which appear only once. This sample is part of a study of blood T cells in healthy people across ages. These same data were also listed under a study on T cells of mothers and their children. That source notes: Evidence of persistent microchimeric T cell clones was absent.

Sequenced sample: blood. The receptor was isolated from a boy younger than 18 in good health.

CDR3: CASSFGSGIGDEQFF. In DNA form, the CDR3 reads TGTGCCAGCAGTTTCGGAAGCGGCATTGGGGATGAGCAGTTCTTC. This chain links TRBV12-3 or TRBV12-4 with TRBJ2-5; a possible D gene is TRBD2 (5 bases). The J call may be in error: the DNA end matches TRBJ2-1 better. The CDR3 contains 15 residues.